The sequence of this T cell receptor (beta chain) was determined in a study of shared clonotypes between healthy human individuals. Study as a whole: A donor's plate count was three for CD4 naive and three for CD4 memory; CD8 naive had two and CD8 memory one. Study-wide findings and caveats: Larger estimated richness was generally seen in naive subsets than in memory subsets.

V lost 4 bases to trimming and J lost 1 base; unmatched junction nucleotides: 5. The CDR3 length is 15 residues. Per the germline V gene, CDR1 is MGHDK and CDR2 is SYGVNS. Turning to this clone: What it binds is unknown.

As handled by the study authors: Quality scores were absent from the junction-only immunoSEQ sequences, so filtering differed. Here immunoSEQ multiplex PCR was the method, and the copy in TCRdb shows in-frame clones only, minus some. That table is the source of V, J and clone size, and D and trimming were worked out from the DNA. The sample contains roughly 2,500,000 clones, roughly 93% of which appear only once. This rearrangement joins TRBV25-1 to TRBJ2-3; 7 bases agree with TRBD1. The clonotype originates from a young man in good health. Some clones in this sample may be carry-over from other donors' samples. Sequencing was carried out using naive CD4+ T cells from PBMCs. Subset given: CD45RA+ positively selected. As DNA, the CDR3 is TGTGCCAGCAGTGCTGGGACAGTTCGCACAGATACGCAGTATTTT. Amino acid sequence: CASSAGTVRTDTQYF.